A selection of T cell receptor beta chains follows, all from one sample in a study of neurological immune-mediated disorders. A single record per CDR3 protein comes from TCRdb applying MiXCR to the 5' RACE reads. In the table there are around 78,000 distinct CDR3 sequences, over 15% of which are singletons. The sequenced sample was PBMCs. The receptors were gathered from a woman aged 40 to 50 in good health. Each CDR3 is given with its conserved first and last residue. A D gene is named only where the DNA matches it firmly. Rows give clone size only sometimes, using once, few, many, or a class for an expanded clone.

D	V	J	size	DNA	CDR3
TRBD1	TRBV4-3	TRBJ2-2	NA	TGCGCCAGCAGCCAGGGGACAGGGGGTCTCGGCGGGGAGCTGTTTTTT	CASSQGTGGLGGELFF
NA	TRBV6-5	TRBJ1-1	NA	TGTGCCAGCAGTTACCTGGACAGTGAAGCTTTCTTT	CASSYLDSEAFF
NA	TRBV12-3/TRBV12-4	TRBJ1-2	NA	TGTGCCAGCAGTTTAGCTTCGGGAGGCTACACCTTC	CASSLASGGYTF
TRBD1	TRBV6-5	TRBJ2-3	many	TGTGCCAGCAGAGGAGAGTTTTTGACAGGGACAGATACGCAGTATTTT	CASRGEFLTGTDTQYF
NA	TRBV12-3/TRBV12-4	TRBJ2-1	many	TGTGCCAGCAGTCCCCTCCCCGACCTCGGCTACAATGAGCAGTTCTTC	CASSPLPDLGYNEQFF
NA	TRBV29-1	TRBJ2-3	few	TGCAGCGTTGACAGGGTAGGGGATACGCAGTATTTT	CSVDRVGDTQYF
NA	TRBV7-9	TRBJ2-1	many	TGTGCCAGCAGCTCGGGGGACAGAAATCTCCGGGAGCAGTTCTTC	CASSSGDRNLREQFF
TRBD1	TRBV11-2	TRBJ2-2	NA	TGTGCCAGTCAAGGACAGGGTAAAACCGGGGAGCTGTTTTTT	CASQGQGKTGELFF
NA	TRBV6-4	TRBJ1-2	many	TGTGCCAGCAGTGATTCAGGGGCTAACTATGGCTACACCTTC	CASSDSGANYGYTF
NA	TRBV9	TRBJ2-3	many	TGTGCCAGCAGCGGGGACGGCAATACGCAGTATTTT	CASSGDGNTQYF
TRBD1	TRBV5-1	TRBJ1-6	few	TGCGCCAGCAGCCGAACGGGACAGGGAGCCTATAATTCACCCCTCCACTTT	CASSRTGQGAYNSPLHF
TRBD2	TRBV20-1	TRBJ2-3	many	TGCAGTGCTAGTCTGTCCGGGGGGGCGGAGGATACGCAGTATTTT	CSASLSGGAEDTQYF
NA	TRBV20-1	TRBJ2-2	many	TGCAGTGCTGATACACAGGGAGGAGGCGGGGAGCTGTTTTTT	CSADTQGGGGELFF
NA	TRBV5-1	TRBJ1-1	many	TGCGCCAGCACCCCGACCCACCTGAACACTGAAGCTTTCTTT	CASTPTHLNTEAFF
NA	TRBV5-6	TRBJ2-7	NA	TGTACCAGCAGCTTGGTGGCGTACGAGCAGTACTTC	CTSSLVAYEQYF
NA	TRBV10-1	TRBJ2-2	many	TGCGCCAGCAGTGAGCTTCGCCTCGGGGAGCTGTTTTTT	CASSELRLGELFF
NA	TRBV20-1	TRBJ1-5	NA	TGCAGTGCTAGAGGGGCAGGATGGCAGCCCCAGCATTTT	CSARGAGWQPQHF
NA	TRBV7-2	TRBJ2-1	many	TGTGCCAGCAGCCGTCCCGGGGACAATGAGCAGTTCTTC	CASSRPGDNEQFF
NA	TRBV5-1	TRBJ1-1	few	TGCGCCAGCAGCTTGGGCGGGCCGAACACTGAAGCTTTCTTT	CASSLGGPNTEAFF
NA	TRBV6-2/TRBV6-3	TRBJ2-7	many	TGTGCCAACCGACCTGCGGGCCGCTCCTACGAGCAGTACTTC	CANRPAGRSYEQYF
NA	TRBV15	TRBJ2-1	many	TGTGCCACCAGCAGGGACCCTAGGGGAGGCTACAATGAGCAGTTCTTC	CATSRDPRGGYNEQFF
NA	TRBV5-1	TRBJ2-7	once	TGCGCCAGCAGCAAACCTGGGGGCGCGGGCGAGCAGTACTTC	CASSKPGGAGEQYF
NA	TRBV10-3	TRBJ1-5	many	TGTGCCATCAGTGCGGACCGACCGAGCAATCAGCCCCAGCATTTT	CAISADRPSNQPQHF
NA	TRBV5-1	TRBJ1-5	many	TGCGCCAGCAGCGTACAGGGTCCGGAGCCCCAGCATTTT	CASSVQGPEPQHF
TRBD2	TRBV4-1	TRBJ2-3	many	TGCGCCAGCAGCCCAGATCCGATAGCGGGGAGCACAGATACGCAGTATTTT	CASSPDPIAGSTDTQYF
NA	TRBV7-2	TRBJ1-2	many	TGTGCCAGCAGCTTCTGGACAGCTAACTATGGCTACACCTTC	CASSFWTANYGYTF
NA	TRBV5-1	TRBJ1-1	NA	TGCGCCAGCAGCTTGGTAGGGGGACAAGCTTTCTTT	CASSLVGGQAFF
TRBD2	TRBV20-1	TRBJ2-3	many	TGCAGTGCCCCGGGGGGGCCGTCAGATACGCAGTATTTT	CSAPGGPSDTQYF
NA	TRBV6-1	TRBJ2-1	NA	TGTGCCAGCAGTGAATTGTCCCGAGAGCAGTTCTTC	CASSELSREQFF
NA	TRBV6-2/TRBV6-3	TRBJ1-1	many	TGTGCCAGCAGTTACAGCGGGGGCTTGGAGTCTGGGCCTGAAGCTTTCTTT	CASSYSGGLESGPEAFF
TRBD1	TRBV12-3/TRBV12-4	TRBJ2-7	many	TGTGCCAGCGGAGGACAGGCGAGCTCCTACGAGCAGTACTTC	CASGGQASSYEQYF
TRBD1	TRBV6-5	TRBJ2-1	many	TGTGCCAGCAGTTACAAGGAACCGGGACAGGGGGAGGGTGAGCAGTTCTTC	CASSYKEPGQGEGEQFF
NA	TRBV5-1	TRBJ2-5	many	TGCGCCAGCAGTTACCTACCAGGTGGGTCGGAGACCCAGTACTTC	CASSYLPGGSETQYF
NA	TRBV12-3/TRBV12-4	TRBJ2-5	many	TGTGCCAGCAGTTTAGCGCTGGGGACCCAGTACTTC	CASSLALGTQYF
NA	TRBV4-3	TRBJ1-3	many	TGCGCCAGCAGCCAAGATTTGCTAAACACCATATATTTT	CASSQDLLNTIYF
NA	TRBV6-5	TRBJ1-2	many	TGTGCCAGCAGTCCCACTGGCCCTTCTTTATATGGCTACACCTTC	CASSPTGPSLYGYTF
NA	TRBV30	TRBJ1-6	NA	TGTGCCTGGTCGGACAGCGAACCTTCACCCCTCCACTTT	CAWSDSEPSPLHF
TRBD1	TRBV12-3/TRBV12-4	TRBJ1-1	NA	TGTGCCAGCAGTGTACAGGGGGGGGACACTGAAGCTTTCTTT	CASSVQGGDTEAFF
NA	TRBV9	TRBJ2-2	NA	TGTGCCAGCAGCGTAGAGGCGGGGAACGGTGGCGGGGAGCTGTTTTTT	CASSVEAGNGGGELFF
NA	TRBV7-2	TRBJ1-1	once	TGTGCCAGCAGCTTAAGCAGGTCATCTACTGATGCTTTCTTT	CASSLSRSSTDAFF
NA	TRBV5-1	TRBJ2-3	many	TGCGCCAGCAGCCGGGTTTGGGCAGATACGCAGTATTTT	CASSRVWADTQYF
NA	TRBV6-2/TRBV6-3	TRBJ1-5	many	TGTGCCAGCAGTTACTCCAGGACAGAACATAGCAATCAGCCCCAGCATTTT	CASSYSRTEHSNQPQHF
NA	TRBV4-2	TRBJ1-2	many	TGTGCCAGCAGCCAAGGGGCCAGGGACTATGGCTACACCTTC	CASSQGARDYGYTF
NA	TRBV5-1	TRBJ2-7	many	TGCGCCAGCAGCTTAGAAGGAGGGGGAGAGCCCTACGAGCAGTACTTC	CASSLEGGGEPYEQYF
TRBD1	TRBV20-1	TRBJ1-5	many	TGCAGTGCTAGTTTAGGACAGGGGGGTCAGCCCCAGCATTTT	CSASLGQGGQPQHF
NA	TRBV18	TRBJ2-2	many	TGTGCCAGCTCACCAGAAAAACTCACCGGGGAGCTGTTTTTT	CASSPEKLTGELFF
NA	TRBV20-1	TRBJ2-5	many	TGCAGTGCCCTTTCTGGGGGGACTGAGGAGACCCAGTACTTC	CSALSGGTEETQYF
NA	TRBV5-1	TRBJ1-4	NA	TGCGCCAGCAGCTTGGGAAGGACAGTTAATGAAAAACTGTTTTTT	CASSLGRTVNEKLFF
TRBD1	TRBV5-1	TRBJ2-7	many	TGCGCCAGCAGCCGGGGACAGGGGGTCTACGAGCAGTACTTC	CASSRGQGVYEQYF
TRBD1	TRBV4-1	TRBJ1-5	NA	TGCGCCGGCAGCCAAATCGCGACAGGGTTAGACAATCAGACCCAGCATTTT	CAGSQIATGLDNQTQHF
NA	TRBV7-2	TRBJ2-3	many	TGTGCCAGCAGCTTTGACGGGGGAAACACAGATACGCAGTATTTT	CASSFDGGNTDTQYF
NA	TRBV7-2	TRBJ1-2	many	TGTGCCAGCAGCTTAATCGGACAGATGGGGGGCTACACCTTC	CASSLIGQMGGYTF
NA	TRBV18	TRBJ2-3	many	TGTGCCAGCTCACCTTACACTTCAGATACGCAGTATTTT	CASSPYTSDTQYF
NA	TRBV18	TRBJ1-1	many	TGTGCAGGGGCTGACAGCCAGAACACTGAAGCTTTCTTT	CAGADSQNTEAFF
NA	TRBV5-1	TRBJ2-2	many	TGCGCCAGCAGCTTGAACAGGAACACCGGGGAGCTGTTTTTT	CASSLNRNTGELFF
NA	TRBV5-6	TRBJ2-3	many	TGTGCCAGCAGCCCCGGGGGCCTCTCCCTCGGAGCGCAGTATTTT	CASSPGGLSLGAQYF
NA	TRBV7-6	TRBJ1-4	few	TGTGCCAGCAGTCAGAGGGGGGCTAATGAAAAACTGTTTTTT	CASSQRGANEKLFF
TRBD2	TRBV5-6	TRBJ2-1	many	TGTGCCAGCAGCTGGGGACTAGAAAACAATGAGCAGTTCTTC	CASSWGLENNEQFF
TRBD1	TRBV3-1	TRBJ1-1	many	TGTGCCAGCAGATCCTGGACAGGGGACCTTATGAACACTGAAGCTTTCTTT	CASRSWTGDLMNTEAFF
NA	TRBV14	TRBJ1-2	many	TGTGCCAGCAGCCCTAGAAGCCGACCCTCGGAGGGTGGCTACACCTTC	CASSPRSRPSEGGYTF